This T cell receptor (beta chain) was documented in a study of CD8 T cells in Susac syndrome. For the study at large: Patients with Susac syndrome had blood drawn and were at that point therapy-naive, on corticosteroids, or on intravenous immunoglobulin alone.

With random hexamers, about 0.5 to 1 ug RNA was reverse transcribed. Amplification of TCR beta CDR3 by immunoSEQ multiplex PCR spanned 54 Vbeta and 13 Jbeta. TCRdb reprocessed the immunoSEQ multiplex PCR reads via MiXCR and lists one record per CDR3 protein. The sample consists of around 71,000 distinct CDR3 sequences, 93% of them appearing once. Worth noting for this clonotype: Its specificity is not known.

CDR3 length: 14 residues. Germline CDR1 and CDR2: LNHDA and SQIVND (reference sequence). V was trimmed by 2 bases and J by 3 bases, leaving 10 bases between them. Patients with Susac syndrome met the recently defined diagnostic criteria for definite or probable disease. The study, taken as a whole, reports: The Susac syndrome CD4+ T cell repertoires displayed no clonal expansion.

Sequencing was performed on CD4+ T cells from PBMCs. The gene calls are TRBV19 and TRBJ1-2; no firm D call. The TCR comes from a human donor with Susac syndrome. The CDR3 spells CASSISRSDYGYTF. CDR3 nucleotide sequence: TGTGCCAGTAGTATATCCAGGTCCGACTATGGCTACACCTTC.